Sequencing of this T cell receptor (beta chain) was carried out in a study of CD8 T cells in Susac syndrome. RNA, at about 0.45 to 1 ug, was reverse transcribed with random hexamers. TCRdb reprocessed the immunoSEQ multiplex PCR reads via MiXCR and lists one record per CDR3 protein. Of 100,000 or so distinct CDR3 sequences in the sample, about nine tenths were seen once. V dropped 5 bases and J dropped 4 bases, with 9 bases sitting between them. This CDR3 is 12 amino acids long. The TCR was taken from a human donor in good health. The chain combines TRBV12-3 or TRBV12-4 with TRBJ2-7; D remains ambiguous. Sequences were obtained from CD8+ T cells from PBMCs. The CDR3 protein is CASSLRRYEQYF. CDR3 DNA sequence: TGTGCCAGCAGTCTCCGACGGTACGAGCAGTACTTC.